The clone carrying this T cell receptor beta chain came up many times. Its antigen is currently unknown. This sample stems from a study of identical twins. Notes on the study in general: Out-of-frame beta sequences exhibited a weaker degree of excess twin sharing. Cross-sectional statistical analysis was relied on for the conclusions, without the same donors being followed. Abundant beta clonotypes from cord blood bore fewer insertions; memory repertoires lacked this pattern.

TCRdb recomputed calls from the 5' RACE reads with MiXCR, one row per CDR3 protein. The sample has 1,800,000 or so distinct CDR3 sequences, around 33% seen once. This TCR derives from a newborn girl in good health. The sequencing sample was made of cord blood.

Written as DNA, the CDR3 is TGTGCCAGCAGTTTAGCTAGCGGGTACAATGAGCAGTTCTTC. It is translated as CASSLASGYNEQFF. The V and J genes are TRBV12-3 or TRBV12-4 and TRBJ2-1; 7 positions match TRBD2. The CDR3 totals 14 residues. V was clipped by 0 bases and J by 4 bases; unmatched bases: 0.